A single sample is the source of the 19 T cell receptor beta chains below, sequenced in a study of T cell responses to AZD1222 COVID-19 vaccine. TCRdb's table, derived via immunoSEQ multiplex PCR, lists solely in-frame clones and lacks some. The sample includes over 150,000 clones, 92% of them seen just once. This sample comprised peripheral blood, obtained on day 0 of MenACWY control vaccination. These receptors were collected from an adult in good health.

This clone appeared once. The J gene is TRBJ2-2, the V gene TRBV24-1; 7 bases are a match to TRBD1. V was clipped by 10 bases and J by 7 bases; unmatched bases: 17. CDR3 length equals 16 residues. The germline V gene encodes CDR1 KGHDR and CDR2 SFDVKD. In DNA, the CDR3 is TGTGCCACGGAACCGACAGGGTCACGAGGTGGCGGGGAGCTGTTTTTT. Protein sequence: CATEPTGSRGGGELFF.

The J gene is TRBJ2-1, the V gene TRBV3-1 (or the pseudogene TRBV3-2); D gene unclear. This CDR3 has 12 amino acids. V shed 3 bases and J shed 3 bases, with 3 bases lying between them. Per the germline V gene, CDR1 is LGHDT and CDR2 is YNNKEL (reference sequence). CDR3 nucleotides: TGTGCCAGCAGCCAGGGCTACAATGAGCAGTTCTTC. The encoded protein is CASSQGYNEQFF.

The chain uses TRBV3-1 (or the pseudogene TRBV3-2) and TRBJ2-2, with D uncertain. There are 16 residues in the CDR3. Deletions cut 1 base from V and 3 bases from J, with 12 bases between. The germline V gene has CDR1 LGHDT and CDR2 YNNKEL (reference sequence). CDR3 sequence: CASSQVRTDHTGELFF. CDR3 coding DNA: TGTGCCAGCAGCCAAGTCCGGACCGATCACACCGGGGAGCTGTTTTTT.

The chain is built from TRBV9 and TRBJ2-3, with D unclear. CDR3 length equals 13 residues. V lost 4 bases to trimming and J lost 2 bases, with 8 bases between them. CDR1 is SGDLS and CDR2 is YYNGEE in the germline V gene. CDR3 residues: CASSPAATDTQYF. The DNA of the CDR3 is TGTGCCAGCAGCCCGGCCGCCACAGATACGCAGTATTTT. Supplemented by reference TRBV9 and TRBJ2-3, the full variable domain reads DSGVTQTPKHLITATGQRVTLRCSPRSGDLSVYWYQQSLDQGLQFLIQYYNGEERAKGNILERFSAQQFPDLHSELNLSSLELGDSALYFCASSPAATDTQYFGPGTRLTVL.

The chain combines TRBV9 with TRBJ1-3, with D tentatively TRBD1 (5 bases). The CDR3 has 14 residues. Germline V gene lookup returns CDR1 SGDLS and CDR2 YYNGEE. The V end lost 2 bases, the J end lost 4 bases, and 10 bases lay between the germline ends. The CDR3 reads CASSVSGLGNTIYF. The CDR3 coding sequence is TGTGCCAGCAGCGTTTCAGGGTTGGGAAACACCATATATTTT.

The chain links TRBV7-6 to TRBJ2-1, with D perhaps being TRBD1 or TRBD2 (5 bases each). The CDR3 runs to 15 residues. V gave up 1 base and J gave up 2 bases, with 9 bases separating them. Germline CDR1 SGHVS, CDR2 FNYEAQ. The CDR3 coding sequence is TGTGCCAGCAGCTTAGGGGGGATCCCCTACAATGAGCAGTTCTTC. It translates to CASSLGGIPYNEQFF. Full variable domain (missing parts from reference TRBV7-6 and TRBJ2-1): GAGVSQSPRYKVTKRGQDVALRCDPISGHVSLYWYRQALGQGPEFLTYFNYEAQQDKSGLPNDRFSAERPEGSISTLTIQRTEQRDSAMYRCASSLGGIPYNEQFFGPGTRLTVL.

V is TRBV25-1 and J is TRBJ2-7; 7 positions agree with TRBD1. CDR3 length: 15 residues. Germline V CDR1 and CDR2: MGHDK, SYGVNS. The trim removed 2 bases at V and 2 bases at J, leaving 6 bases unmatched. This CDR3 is CASSEHRDSPYEQYF. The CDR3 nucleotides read TGTGCCAGCAGTGAACATCGGGACAGCCCCTACGAGCAGTACTTC.

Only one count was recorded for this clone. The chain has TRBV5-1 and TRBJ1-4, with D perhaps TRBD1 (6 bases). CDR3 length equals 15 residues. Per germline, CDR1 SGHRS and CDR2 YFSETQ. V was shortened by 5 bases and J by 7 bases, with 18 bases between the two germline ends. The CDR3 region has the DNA TGCGCCAGCAGTGACCCGCAGGGGATTCGTGAAAAACTGTTTTTT. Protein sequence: CASSDPQGIREKLFF.

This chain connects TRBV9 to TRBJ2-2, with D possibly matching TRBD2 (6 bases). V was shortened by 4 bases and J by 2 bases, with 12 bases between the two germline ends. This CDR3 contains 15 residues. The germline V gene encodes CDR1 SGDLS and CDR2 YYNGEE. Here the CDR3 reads CASSPRTTNTGELFF. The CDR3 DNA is TGTGCCAGCAGCCCCAGGACTACAAACACCGGGGAGCTGTTTTTT.

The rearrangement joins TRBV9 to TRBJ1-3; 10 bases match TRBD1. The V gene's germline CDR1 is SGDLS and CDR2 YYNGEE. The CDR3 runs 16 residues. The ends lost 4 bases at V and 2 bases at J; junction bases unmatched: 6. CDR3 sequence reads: CASSKEGTGAGNTIYF. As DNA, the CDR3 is TGTGCCAGCAGCAAAGAAGGGACAGGGGCTGGAAACACCATATATTTT.

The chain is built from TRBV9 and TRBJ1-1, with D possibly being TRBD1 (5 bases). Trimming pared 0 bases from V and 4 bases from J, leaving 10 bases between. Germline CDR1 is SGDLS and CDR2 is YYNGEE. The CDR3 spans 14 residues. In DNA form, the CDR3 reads TGTGCCAGCAGCGTAGCAGGGTCGACCACTGAAGCTTTCTTT. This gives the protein CASSVAGSTTEAFF.

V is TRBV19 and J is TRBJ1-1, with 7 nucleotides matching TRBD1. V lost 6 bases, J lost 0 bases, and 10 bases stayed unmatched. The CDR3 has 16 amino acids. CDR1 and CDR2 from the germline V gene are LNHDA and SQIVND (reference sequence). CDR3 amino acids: CASRQDRVGVNTEAFF. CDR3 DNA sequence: TGTGCCAGTAGGCAAGACAGGGTTGGGGTGAACACTGAAGCTTTCTTT.

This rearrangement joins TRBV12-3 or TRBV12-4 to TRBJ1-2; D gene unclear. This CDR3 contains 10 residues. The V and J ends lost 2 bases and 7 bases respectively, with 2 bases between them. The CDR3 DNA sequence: TGTGCCAGCAGTTTACTTGGCTACACCTTC. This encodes CASSLLGYTF.

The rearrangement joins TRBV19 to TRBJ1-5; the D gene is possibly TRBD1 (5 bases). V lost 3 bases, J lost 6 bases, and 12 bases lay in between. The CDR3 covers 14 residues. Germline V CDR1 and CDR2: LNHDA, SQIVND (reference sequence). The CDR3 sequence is CASSIRERGQPQHF. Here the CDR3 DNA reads TGTGCCAGTAGTATCAGGGAGAGGGGTCAGCCCCAGCATTTT.

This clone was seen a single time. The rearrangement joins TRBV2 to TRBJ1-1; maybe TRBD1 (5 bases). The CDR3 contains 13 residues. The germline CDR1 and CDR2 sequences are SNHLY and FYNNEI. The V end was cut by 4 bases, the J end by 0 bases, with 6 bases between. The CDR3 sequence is CASSGQMNTEAFF. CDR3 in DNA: TGTGCCAGCAGTGGACAGATGAACACTGAAGCTTTCTTT.

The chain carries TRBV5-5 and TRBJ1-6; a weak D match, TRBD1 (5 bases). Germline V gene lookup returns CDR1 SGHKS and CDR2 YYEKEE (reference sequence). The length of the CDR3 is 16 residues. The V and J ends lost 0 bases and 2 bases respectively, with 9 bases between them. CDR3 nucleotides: TGTGCCAGCAGCTTGGCAGGGAGGACCTATAATTCACCCCTCCACTTT. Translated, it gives CASSLAGRTYNSPLHF.

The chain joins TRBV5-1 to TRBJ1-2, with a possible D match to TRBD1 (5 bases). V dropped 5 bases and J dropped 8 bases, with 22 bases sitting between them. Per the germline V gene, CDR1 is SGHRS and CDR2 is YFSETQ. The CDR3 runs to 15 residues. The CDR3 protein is CASSQSAGVSSGYTF. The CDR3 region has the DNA TGCGCCAGCAGTCAATCCGCGGGGGTATCGTCCGGCTACACCTTC.

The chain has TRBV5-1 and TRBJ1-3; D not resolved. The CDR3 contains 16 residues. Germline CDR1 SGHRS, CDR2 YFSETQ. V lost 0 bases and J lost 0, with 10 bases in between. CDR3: CASSLADGSSGNTIYF. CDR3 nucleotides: TGCGCCAGCAGCTTGGCGGACGGGAGCTCTGGAAACACCATATATTTT.

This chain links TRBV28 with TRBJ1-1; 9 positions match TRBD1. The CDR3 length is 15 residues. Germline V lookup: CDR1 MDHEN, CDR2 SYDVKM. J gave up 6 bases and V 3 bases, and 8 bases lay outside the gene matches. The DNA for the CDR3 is TGTGCCAGCAGTTTCCCGGGACAGGGACGGCCTGAAGCTTTCTTT. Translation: CASSFPGQGRPEAFF.